Listed here are 8 T cell receptor beta chains from one sample, sequenced in a study of T cells in Graves' hyperthyroidism and ophthalmopathy. RNA transcripts were the template for amplifying TCR beta CDR3 regions. The TCR CDR3 first-round RT-PCR relied on the HTBI primer set. TCRdb reanalysed the multiplex PCR reads using MiXCR and keeps one entry per CDR3 protein. The sample carries some 620,000 distinct CDR3 sequences, around 15% recorded once. The specimen was blood. The receptor source for this set is a woman in her thirties with Graves' hyperthyroidism.

This clonotype was observed at least ten times. This rearrangement joins TRBV12-3 or TRBV12-4 to TRBJ2-1, with TRBD2 as a possible D gene (5 bases). This CDR3 is 13 amino acids long. Between the trimmed V and J ends, which lost 3 bases and 4 bases, there was a span of 7 bases. The CDR3 bases are TGTGCCAGCAGTTTTGGCGGGTACAATGAGCAGTTCTTC. It translates to CASSFGGYNEQFF.

This clonotype was observed many times. The chain employs TRBV7-8 and TRBJ2-2; TRBD2 agrees at 7 bases. CDR1 SGHVS and CDR2 FQNEAQ come from the germline V gene. The V and J ends lost 5 bases and 1 base, in that order; junction bases with no gene match: 4. The CDR3 runs 15 residues. CDR3 region: CASSPWGGNTGELFF. The CDR3 bases are TGTGCCAGCAGCCCCTGGGGGGGGAACACCGGGGAGCTGTTTTTT.

This clonotype was picked up a small number of times. The chain's CDR3 is CASSTTGEKLFF. The CDR3 DNA reads TGTGCCAGCAGCACCACAGGGGAGAAACTGTTTTTT. The chain employs TRBV9 and TRBJ1-4; TRBD1 matches at 7 bases. Germline trimming cut 4 bases from V and 11 bases from J; bases unmatched to any gene: 5. Germline V CDR1 and CDR2: SGDLS, YYNGEE. The CDR3 has 12 residues.

The chain couples TRBV4-3 to TRBJ1-1; 7 bases fit TRBD1. V trimming: 5 bases; J trimming: 2 bases; junction bases outside the gene matches: 5. CDR1 and CDR2 (germline): LGHNA, YSLEER. There are 14 residues in the CDR3. DNA for the CDR3: TGCGCCAGCAGCGACAGGGTCGTCAACACTGAAGCTTTCTTT. Protein sequence: CASSDRVVNTEAFF.

The genes are TRBV6-2 or TRBV6-3 and TRBJ2-7; D is unclear. The CDR3 is 15 residues long. Germline V gene data show CDR1 as MNHEY and CDR2 as SVGEGT. Trimming pared 5 bases from V and 1 base from J, leaving 15 bases between. Here the CDR3 DNA reads TGTGCCAGCAGTACACCCTGCCTGGGGTCCTACGAGCAGTACTTC. Residues: CASSTPCLGSYEQYF.

This clonotype was picked up many times. V is TRBV27 and J is TRBJ2-1; D tentatively fits TRBD1 or TRBD2 (5 bases each). Germline CDR1 MNHEY, CDR2 SMNVEV (reference sequence). Trimming pared 5 bases from V and 2 bases from J, leaving 7 bases between. The length of the CDR3 is 13 residues. The CDR3 region is CASSMGAYNEQFF. The CDR3 nucleotides are TGTGCCAGCAGTATGGGGGCCTACAATGAGCAGTTCTTC.

There are a few counts of this clonotype. The chain employs TRBV4-3 and TRBJ1-1; maybe TRBD1 (6 bases). V was trimmed by 1 base and J by 3 bases, leaving 15 bases between them. CDR1 is LGHNA, CDR2 YSLEER, per germline. The CDR3 is 16 amino acids. CDR3 residues: CASSQAAWGADTEAFF. In DNA form, the CDR3 reads TGCGCCAGCAGCCAAGCGGCGTGGGGGGCGGACACTGAAGCTTTCTTT.

Remarks on this clonotype: Given a much more abundant clone one base away, this may be a read error. The chain employs TRBV20-1 and TRBJ2-7; the match to TRBD2 covers 12 bases. CDR1 is DFQATT, CDR2 SNEGSKA, per germline (reference sequence). The CDR3 sequence is 15 residues long. The CDR3 DNA reads TGCAGTGCCCCCACTAGCGGGAGGTTCGGCTACCAGCAGTACTTC. Its protein is CSAPTSGRFGYQQYF.